This TCR beta chain was sequenced in a study of shared clonotypes between healthy human individuals. The study's findings and limits: What naive subsets generally showed was a larger estimated richness than memory subsets showed. Only blood underwent sampling, and tissue repertoires likely differ.

Only CD45RO-negative cells positively selected for CCR7 counted as naive CD8 cells, so terminally differentiated effector memory CD45RA+ cells were excluded. Every one of the donors was a Caucasian adult that lived in Nashville, Tennessee. From germline, CDR1 is SEHNR and CDR2 FQNEAQ (reference sequence). The CDR3 extends over 17 amino acids. Deletions cut 5 bases from V and 2 bases from J, with 18 bases between. Profiled with immunoSEQ multiplex PCR; TCRdb holds only in-frame clones, not every one. The repertoire holds about 2.1 million clones, with 85% to 95% as singletons. In the case of this clone: Its antigen is currently unknown.

The chain has TRBV7-9 and TRBJ1-4, with a weak D call TRBD1 (6 bases). Sequenced sample: naive CD8+ T cells from PBMCs. The sequence was collected from a man younger than 35 in good health. Some clones in this sample may be carry-over from other donors' samples. CDR3 loop: CASSLGRGPFTNEKLFF. The CDR3, as DNA: TGTGCCAGCAGCCTAGGGCGGGGGCCCTTTACTAATGAAAAACTGTTTTTT.